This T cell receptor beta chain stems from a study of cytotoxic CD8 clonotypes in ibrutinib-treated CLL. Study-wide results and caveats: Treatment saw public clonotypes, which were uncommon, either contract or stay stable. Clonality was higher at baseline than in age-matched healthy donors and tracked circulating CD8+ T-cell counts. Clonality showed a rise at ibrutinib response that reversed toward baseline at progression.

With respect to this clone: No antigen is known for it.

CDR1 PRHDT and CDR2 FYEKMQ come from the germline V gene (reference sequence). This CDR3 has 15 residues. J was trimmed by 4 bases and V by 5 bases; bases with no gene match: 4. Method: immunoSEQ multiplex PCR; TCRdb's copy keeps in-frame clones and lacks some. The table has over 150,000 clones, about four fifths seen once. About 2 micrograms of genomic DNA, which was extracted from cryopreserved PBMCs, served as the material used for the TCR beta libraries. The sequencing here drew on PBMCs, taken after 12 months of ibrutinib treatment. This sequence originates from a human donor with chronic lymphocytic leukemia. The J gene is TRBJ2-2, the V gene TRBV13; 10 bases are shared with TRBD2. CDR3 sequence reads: CASSPSGRITGELFF. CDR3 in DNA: TGTGCCAGCAGCCCTAGCGGGAGAATCACCGGGGAGCTGTTTTTT.